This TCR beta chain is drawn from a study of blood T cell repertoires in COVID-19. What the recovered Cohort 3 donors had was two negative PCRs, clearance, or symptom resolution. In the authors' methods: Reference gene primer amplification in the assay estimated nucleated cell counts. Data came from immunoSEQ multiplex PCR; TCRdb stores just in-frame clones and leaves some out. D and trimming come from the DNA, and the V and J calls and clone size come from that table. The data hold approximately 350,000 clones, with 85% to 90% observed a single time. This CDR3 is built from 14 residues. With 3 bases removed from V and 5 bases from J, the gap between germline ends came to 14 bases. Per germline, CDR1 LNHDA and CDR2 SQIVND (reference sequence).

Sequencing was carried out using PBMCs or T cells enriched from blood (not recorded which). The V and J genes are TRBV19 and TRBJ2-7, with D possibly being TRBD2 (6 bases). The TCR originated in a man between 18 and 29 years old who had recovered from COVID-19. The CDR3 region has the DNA TGTGCCAGTAGTATCGGCAGGGAGGAGGACGAGCAGTACTTC. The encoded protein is CASSIGREEDEQYF.